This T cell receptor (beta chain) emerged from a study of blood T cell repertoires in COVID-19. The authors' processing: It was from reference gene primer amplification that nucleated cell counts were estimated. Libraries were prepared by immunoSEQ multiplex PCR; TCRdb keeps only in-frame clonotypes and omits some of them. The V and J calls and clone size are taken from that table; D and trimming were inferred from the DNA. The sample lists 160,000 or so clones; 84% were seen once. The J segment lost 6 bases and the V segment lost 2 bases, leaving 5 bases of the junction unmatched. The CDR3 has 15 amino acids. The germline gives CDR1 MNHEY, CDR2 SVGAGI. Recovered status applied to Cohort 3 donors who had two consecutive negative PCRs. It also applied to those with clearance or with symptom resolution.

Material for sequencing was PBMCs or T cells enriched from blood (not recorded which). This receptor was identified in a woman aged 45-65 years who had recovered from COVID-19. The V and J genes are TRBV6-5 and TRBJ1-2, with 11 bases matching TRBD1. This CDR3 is CASSYRTGGDNGYTF. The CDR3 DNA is TGTGCCAGCAGTTACAGGACAGGGGGCGATAATGGCTACACCTTC.